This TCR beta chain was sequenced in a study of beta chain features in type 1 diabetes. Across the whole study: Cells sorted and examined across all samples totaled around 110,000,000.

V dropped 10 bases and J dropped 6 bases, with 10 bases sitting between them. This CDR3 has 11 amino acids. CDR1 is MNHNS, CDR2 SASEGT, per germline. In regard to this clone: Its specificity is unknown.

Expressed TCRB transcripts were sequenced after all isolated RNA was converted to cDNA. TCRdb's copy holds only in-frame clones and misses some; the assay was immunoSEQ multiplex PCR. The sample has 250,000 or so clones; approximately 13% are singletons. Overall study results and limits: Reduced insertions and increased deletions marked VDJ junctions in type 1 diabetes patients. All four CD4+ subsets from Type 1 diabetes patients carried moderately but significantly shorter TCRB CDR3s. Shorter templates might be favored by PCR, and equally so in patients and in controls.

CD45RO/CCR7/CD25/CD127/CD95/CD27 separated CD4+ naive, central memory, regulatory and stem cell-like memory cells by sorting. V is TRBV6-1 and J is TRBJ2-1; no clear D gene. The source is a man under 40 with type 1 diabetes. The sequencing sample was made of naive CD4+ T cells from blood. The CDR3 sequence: CATLERNEQFF. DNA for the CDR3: TGTGCCACCCTCGAGCGCAATGAGCAGTTCTTC.